These 4 T cell receptor beta chains were sequenced from one sample in a study of blood T cell repertoires in COVID-19. This table comes from immunoSEQ multiplex PCR, and its TCRdb copy is limited to in-frame clones, with some not included. The table includes 140,000 to 150,000 clones, about 89% detected once. Sequenced material: peripheral blood. Receptor source: a man in his 60s with active or convalescent COVID-19.

This rearrangement joins TRBV3-1 (or the pseudogene TRBV3-2) to TRBJ2-7; TRBD2 matches at 12 bases. V shed 2 bases and J 6 bases; nucleotides not matched to a gene: 5. The CDR3 has 15 residues. Germline V gene data show CDR1 as LGHDT and CDR2 as YNNKEL (reference sequence). The DNA for the CDR3 is TGTGCCAGCAGCCAACCTACTAGCGGGGGGATCGAGCAGTACTTC. The encoded protein is CASSQPTSGGIEQYF.

The chain combines TRBV18 with TRBJ2-3; D unclear. Germline V CDR1 and CDR2: KGHSH, LQKENI. Trimming left V 0 bases short and J 3 bases short, with 7 bases between. The CDR3 contains 14 residues. CDR3: CASSPPDTTDTQYF. The CDR3 DNA reads TGTGCCAGCTCACCACCCGACACGACAGATACGCAGTATTTT.

This chain links TRBV7-6 with TRBJ2-1; the D gene is possibly TRBD2 (7 bases). V was shortened by 4 bases and J by 16 bases, with 26 bases between the two germline ends. The germline V gene has CDR1 SGHVS and CDR2 FNYEAQ. This CDR3 is built from 15 residues. The CDR3 DNA reads as TGTGCCAGCAGCTCCTCGAATGATGGACAAGGGGGGGACTTCTTC. Amino acids: CASSSSNDGQGGDFF. Using reference TRBV7-6 and TRBJ2-1 for the parts outside the CDR3, the full variable domain is GAGVSQSPRYKVTKRGQDVALRCDPISGHVSLYWYRQALGQGPEFLTYFNYEAQQDKSGLPNDRFSAERPEGSISTLTIQRTEQRDSAMYRCASSSSNDGQGGDFFGPGTRLTVL.

The chain combines TRBV19 with TRBJ2-5, with 8 bases matching TRBD1. Losses at the gene ends were 5 bases for V and 0 bases for J; bases not matched to a gene: 5. CDR3 length equals 15 residues. Germline values: CDR1 LNHDA, CDR2 SQIVND (reference sequence). The CDR3 region has the DNA TGTGCCAGTAGTGGGTCAGGGGGCTACCAAGAGACCCAGTACTTC. As protein: CASSGSGGYQETQYF.